This T cell receptor beta chain was profiled in a study of cytomegalovirus exposure and HLA in healthy donors. Points from the study as a whole: Some TCR beta chains (approximately 180 of them) were listed as cytomegalovirus-associated. Most TCRs appeared rarely, but some public TCRs recurred in many donors. Reportedly, cytomegalovirus status was diagnosed with high sensitivity and specificity.

About this clone itself: What it binds is not known.

CDR3 length: 14 amino acids. Germline-derived CDR1 and CDR2 are MDHEN and SYDVKM. Trimming removed 8 bases from V and 2 bases from J, with 13 bases in between. Here immunoSEQ multiplex PCR was the method, and the copy in TCRdb shows in-frame clones only, minus some. The sample shows 90,000 to 150,000 clones, 88% of them seen only once. The donors formed part of the 120-subject validation cohort, distinct from the approximately 670-subject first cohort. The genes are TRBV28 and TRBJ1-5; D not certain. The clonotype comes from a man aged 18-30 years in good health and CMV-seronegative. The sample consisted of PBMCs. The CDR3 reads CASARRHGNQPQHF. In nucleotides, the CDR3 is TGTGCCAGCGCACGGCGGCACGGCAATCAGCCCCAGCATTTT.